One and the same sample provided the 32 T cell receptor beta chains below, sequenced in a study of cytomegalovirus exposure and HLA in healthy donors. Researchers ran the PCR with 60 Vbeta and 13 Jbeta primers. TCRdb keeps only in-frame clones here, not all; method: immunoSEQ multiplex PCR. This table holds roughly 140,000 clones, roughly 82% found once. Sequencing was carried out using PBMCs. The receptors shown here come from a woman between 45 and 65 years old in good health and CMV-seropositive.

The chain carries TRBV4-3 and TRBJ1-6; no clear D. Deletions cut 0 bases from V and 1 base from J, with 10 bases between. From germline, CDR1 is LGHNA and CDR2 YSLEER. This CDR3 has 17 amino acids. CDR3 residues: CASSQDGGRSYNSPLHF. In DNA form, the CDR3 reads TGCGCCAGCAGCCAAGATGGTGGCAGATCCTATAATTCACCCCTCCACTTT.

The genes are TRBV6-5 and TRBJ1-5; 7 bases map to TRBD1. In germline, CDR1 is MNHEY, CDR2 SVGAGI. This CDR3 is built from 15 residues. The junction had 5 bases not matched to a gene; V was cut back by 6 bases and J by 0 bases. The CDR3 sequence is CASRSDRNSNQPQHF. The CDR3 DNA reads TGTGCCAGCAGATCGGACAGGAATAGCAATCAGCCCCAGCATTTT.

This chain joins TRBV5-4 and TRBJ2-1; TRBD1 matches at 8 bases. CDR1 is SGHNT and CDR2 is YYREEE in the germline V gene (reference sequence). The CDR3 runs to 16 residues. Unmatched junction bases numbered 15, after V lost 4 bases and J lost 9 bases. CDR3 in DNA: TGTGCCAGCAGCCCCACCTCAGGGGGCGGAAGGACTGAGCAGTTCTTC. It encodes CASSPTSGGGRTEQFF. The entire variable domain, with the rest obtained from reference TRBV5-4 and TRBJ2-1, is as follows: ETGVTQSPTHLIKTRGQQVTLRCSSQSGHNTVSWYQQALGQGPQFIFQYYREEENGRGNFPPRFSGLQFPNYSSELNVNALELDDSALYLCASSPTSGGGRTEQFFGPGTRLTVL.

The CDR3 DNA reads TGTGCCAGTAGTTCAACCGGGAGCATATATTTT. Encoded protein: CASSSTGSIYF. This chain joins TRBV19 and TRBJ1-3; D gene unclear. This CDR3 spans 11 amino acids. Germline assignment: CDR1 LNHDA and CDR2 SQIVND (reference sequence). V was trimmed by 5 bases and J by 12 bases, leaving 11 bases between them. The full variable domain, with the rest looked up from reference TRBV19 and TRBJ1-3, is DGGITQSPKYLFRKEGQNVTLSCEQNLNHDAMYWYRQDPGQGLRLIYYSQIVNDFQKGDIAEGYSVSREKKESFPLTVTSAQKNPTAFYLCASSSTGSIYFGEGSWLTVV.

The chain carries TRBV5-6 and TRBJ2-2; the D is unclear. CDR3 length equals 12 residues. V lost 2 bases and J lost 6, with 5 bases in between. The germline gives CDR1 SGHDT, CDR2 YYEEEE. CDR3: CASSFEAGELFF. CDR3 coding DNA: TGTGCCAGCAGCTTTGAGGCCGGGGAGCTGTTTTTT.

The gene calls are TRBV7-2 and TRBJ2-3, with 12 bases fitting TRBD2. Germline assignment: CDR1 SGHTA and CDR2 FQGNSA. V lost 2 bases to trimming and J lost 3 bases; unmatched junction nucleotides: 9. This CDR3 has 18 amino acids. The CDR3 reads CASSLRLAGVVGTDTQYF. The CDR3 coding sequence is TGTGCCAGCAGCTTAAGACTAGCGGGGGTCGTCGGAACAGATACGCAGTATTTT.

There are a few counts of this clone. Other DNA sequences in the same sample also yield this CDR3. V gene TRBV19 combines with J gene TRBJ1-3; unclear D gene. The CDR3 extends over 14 amino acids. Trimming cost V 6 bases and J 0 bases, with 9 bases left between them. Germline CDR1 is LNHDA and CDR2 is SQIVND (reference sequence). CDR3 in amino acids: CASRSSHSGNTIYF. DNA of the CDR3: TGTGCCAGTAGAAGTTCACACTCTGGAAACACCATATATTTT.

This clone was seen just once. The chain has TRBV2 and TRBJ1-6; D is perhaps TRBD1 (6 bases). V lost 6 bases and J lost 9, with 12 bases in between. This CDR3 is 13 amino acids long. CDR1 and CDR2 from the germline V gene are SNHLY and FYNNEI. For the CDR3, the DNA is TGTGCCAGCAGCGAAATAGGGGGTTCACCCCTCCACTTT. Translation gives CASSEIGGSPLHF.

V gene TRBV7-8 combines with J gene TRBJ1-5; no definite D call. In germline, CDR1 is SGHVS, CDR2 FQNEAQ. The CDR3 contains 15 residues. Trimming left V 1 base short and J 1 base short, with 8 bases between. The chain's CDR3 is CASSLGRGSNQPQHF. DNA for the CDR3: TGTGCCAGCAGCTTAGGGCGAGGGAGCAATCAGCCCCAGCATTTT.

The rearrangement links TRBV7-8 to TRBJ1-1, with 8 bases fitting TRBD1. This CDR3 is built from 15 residues. Germline V lookup: CDR1 SGHVS, CDR2 FQNEAQ. The trim removed 6 bases at V and 0 bases at J, leaving 6 bases unmatched. DNA for the CDR3: TGTGCCAGCAGTCGACAGGGGTTCATGAACACTGAAGCTTTCTTT. Translated, it gives CASSRQGFMNTEAFF.

The chain is built from TRBV18 and TRBJ2-7; TRBD1 matches at 11 bases. This CDR3 has 14 amino acids. Germline assignment: CDR1 KGHSH and CDR2 LQKENI. The V and J ends lost 4 bases and 5 bases, in that order; junction bases with no gene match: 4. The CDR3 region has the DNA TGTGCCAGCTCACGGGACAGGGGGACCCACGAGCAGTACTTC. This sequence encodes CASSRDRGTHEQYF.

The gene calls are TRBV9 and TRBJ1-2; D remains ambiguous. Germline-derived CDR1 and CDR2 are SGDLS and YYNGEE. The CDR3 loop spans 17 amino acids. V lost 0 bases to trimming and J lost 0 bases, with 15 bases between them. CDR3 amino acids: CASSVEHNLTANYGYTF. CDR3 DNA: TGTGCCAGCAGCGTAGAACACAACCTAACAGCTAACTATGGCTACACCTTC.

The chain uses TRBV30 and TRBJ1-4, with D unresolved. The CDR3 has 14 amino acids. Trimming removed 0 bases from V and 5 bases from J, with 10 bases in between. Germline V gives CDR1 GTSNPN, CDR2 SVGIG (reference sequence). The CDR3 reads CAWSVLGENEKLFF. The DNA for the CDR3 is TGTGCCTGGAGTGTACTGGGAGAGAATGAAAAACTGTTTTTT.

The CDR3 is CASRTSGGFTDTQYF. CDR3 DNA sequence: TGTGCCAGCAGGACTAGCGGGGGGTTCACAGATACGCAGTATTTT. The chain is built from TRBV11-2 and TRBJ2-3, with TRBD2 matching 13 bases. The germline CDR1 and CDR2 sequences are SGHAT and FQNNGV. The CDR3 length is 15 residues. V dropped 6 bases and J dropped 2; count of bases not matched to a gene: 2.

This clone was counted only a few times. V is TRBV19 and J is TRBJ2-7; weak D call: TRBD1 (6 bases). Germline CDR1 and CDR2: LNHDA and SQIVND (reference sequence). The CDR3 totals 14 residues. Trimming pared 3 bases from V and 1 base from J, leaving 10 bases between. CDR3 in amino acids: CASSMGRGSYEQYF. In DNA, the CDR3 is TGTGCCAGTAGTATGGGCAGGGGATCCTACGAGCAGTACTTC. Looking up the rest from reference TRBV19 and TRBJ2-7 gives the full variable domain: DGGITQSPKYLFRKEGQNVTLSCEQNLNHDAMYWYRQDPGQGLRLIYYSQIVNDFQKGDIAEGYSVSREKKESFPLTVTSAQKNPTAFYLCASSMGRGSYEQYFGPGTRLTVT.

This chain uses TRBV4-2 with TRBJ2-3; 11 positions match TRBD2. V shed 1 base, J shed 4 bases, and the junction held 4 bases outside the gene matches. The CDR3 sequence is 16 residues long. Germline V CDR1 and CDR2: LGHNA, YNFKEQ. As DNA, the CDR3 is TGTGCCAGCAGCCAAGGTAGCGGGGGGGACGCAGATACGCAGTATTTT. This codes for CASSQGSGGDADTQYF.

The V and J genes are TRBV5-6 and TRBJ2-6, with D perhaps matching TRBD1 (6 bases). V shed 5 bases and J shed 0 bases, with 15 bases lying between them. This CDR3 spans 17 amino acids. CDR1 and CDR2 from the germline V gene are SGHDT and YYEEEE. The CDR3 spells CASSSGQPFSGANVLTF. The CDR3 region has the DNA TGTGCCAGCAGTTCAGGACAGCCTTTCTCTGGGGCCAACGTCCTGACTTTC.

The chain has TRBV7-9 and TRBJ1-6; 7 bases line up with TRBD1. The germline V gene encodes CDR1 SEHNR and CDR2 FQNEAQ (reference sequence). The CDR3 loop spans 14 amino acids. V was clipped by 5 bases and J by 10 bases; unmatched bases: 8. The CDR3 DNA reads as TGTGCCAGCAGCACAGTGACAGGGCGCTCACCCCTCCACTTT. It is translated as CASSTVTGRSPLHF.

This clone has a handful of counts. This sequence joins TRBV6-5 and TRBJ1-6, with TRBD1 matching 7 bases. The V segment lost 2 bases and the J segment 8 bases; nucleotides outside the gene matches: 3. The CDR3 has 14 amino acids. Germline CDR1 MNHEY, CDR2 SVGAGI. The CDR3 region is CASSYGDSYSPLHF. The CDR3 DNA reads TGTGCCAGCAGTTACGGGGACAGCTATTCACCCCTCCACTTT.

This clone has a handful of counts. This sequence joins TRBV10-3 and TRBJ2-7; D is possibly TRBD2 (6 bases). Germline-derived CDR1 and CDR2 are ENHRY and SYGVKD. Trimming left V 6 bases short and J 2 bases short, with 11 bases between. The CDR3 length is 13 residues. The chain's CDR3 is CAISTGGAYEQYF. Written as DNA, the CDR3 is TGTGCCATCAGCACGGGCGGGGCCTACGAGCAGTACTTC.

This clone was counted only a few times. V is TRBV7-9 and J is TRBJ1-1, with D uncertain. Deletions cut 6 bases from V and 1 base from J, with 6 bases between. Germline assignment: CDR1 SEHNR and CDR2 FQNEAQ (reference sequence). There are 12 residues in the CDR3. CDR3 protein: CASRTANTEAFF. DNA of the CDR3: TGTGCCAGCAGAACAGCGAACACTGAAGCTTTCTTT.

This rearrangement joins TRBV10-3 to TRBJ1-5, with TRBD1 matching 10 bases. Germline CDR1 and CDR2: ENHRY and SYGVKD. The CDR3 length is 13 residues. Trimming removed 4 bases from V and 7 bases from J; junction bases left unmatched: 1. The chain's CDR3 is CAISGDRGQPQHF. As DNA, the CDR3 is TGTGCCATCAGTGGGGACAGGGGCCAGCCCCAGCATTTT.

Comments on this clone: Other DNA sequences in the sample encode the same CDR3. The chain combines TRBV2 with TRBJ1-5; 11 nucleotides align to TRBD1. With V trimmed by 6 bases and J by 4 bases, 5 bases remained unmatched. The CDR3 spans 15 residues. Looked up from germline, CDR1 is SNHLY and CDR2 is FYNNEI. The CDR3 loop reads CASRAGTGGNQPQHF. The CDR3 DNA follows: TGTGCCAGCAGGGCCGGGACAGGGGGAAATCAGCCCCAGCATTTT. The full variable domain, completed using reference TRBV2 and TRBJ1-5, is EPEVTQTPSHQVTQMGQEVILRCVPISNHLYFYWYRQILGQKVEFLVSFYNNEISEKSEIFDDQFSVERPDGSNFTLKIRSTKLEDSAMYFCASRAGTGGNQPQHFGDGTRLSIL.

In its sample, this clone was seen a few times. The rearrangement joins TRBV30 to TRBJ1-1; no reliable D call. Deletions cut 0 bases from V and 6 bases from J, with 14 bases between. The V gene's germline CDR1 is GTSNPN and CDR2 SVGIG (reference sequence). The CDR3 extends over 14 amino acids. The CDR3 spells CAWSVTSLDSEAFF. DNA of the CDR3: TGTGCCTGGAGTGTTACCTCCTTAGACTCTGAAGCTTTCTTT. Complete variable domain (other parts from reference TRBV30 and TRBJ1-1): SQTIHQWPATLVQPVGSPLSLECTVEGTSNPNLYWYRQAAGRGLQLLFYSVGIGQISSEVPQNLSASRPQDRQFILSSKKLLLSDSGFYLCAWSVTSLDSEAFFGQGTRLTVV.

This clone was detected only a few times. The chain has TRBV7-8 and TRBJ2-3, with 9 bases matching TRBD2. CDR3 length equals 16 residues. The junction had 7 bases not matched to a gene; V was cut back by 4 bases and J by 2 bases. CDR1 is SGHVS and CDR2 is FQNEAQ in the germline V gene. CDR3 nucleotide sequence: TGTGCCAGCAGCTCACGGATAGCGGGGGTCACAGATACGCAGTATTTT. Its protein is CASSSRIAGVTDTQYF.

The gene calls are TRBV15 and TRBJ2-3; tentatively, D is TRBD2 (6 bases). V was trimmed by 8 bases and J by 4 bases, leaving 16 bases between them. Germline V gene sequence: CDR1 LNHNV, CDR2 YYDKDF (reference sequence). The CDR3 spans 14 residues. CDR3 residues: CATRRMEGPDTQYF. The CDR3 nucleotides are TGTGCCACCCGCCGAATGGAGGGGCCAGATACGCAGTATTTT.

The genes are TRBV27 and TRBJ1-2; 7 bases are shared with TRBD1. The CDR3 totals 18 residues. After removal of 5 bases from V and 0 bases from J, the junction contained 15 bases not matched to a gene. Germline CDR1 reads MNHEY; CDR2 reads SMNVEV (reference sequence). The CDR3 is CASSPGQAVLLSNYGYTF. CDR3 sequence (DNA): TGTGCCAGCAGTCCCGGACAGGCCGTGCTTCTCTCTAACTATGGCTACACCTTC.

The chain employs TRBV9 and TRBJ2-1; TRBD2 might be the D (5 bases). Trimming took off 0 bases at V and 0 bases at J, with 10 bases between the two ends. The germline V gene encodes CDR1 SGDLS and CDR2 YYNGEE. The CDR3 spans 16 residues. CDR3: CASSVGGPSSYNEQFF. CDR3 nucleotides: TGTGCCAGCAGCGTAGGCGGGCCCAGCTCCTACAATGAGCAGTTCTTC.

The chain has TRBV9 and TRBJ2-1; a weak D match, TRBD1 (6 bases). Germline CDR1 SGDLS, CDR2 YYNGEE. V dropped 0 bases and J dropped 0 bases, with 10 bases sitting between them. The CDR3 is made up of 16 amino acids. This CDR3 reads CASSVGGQSSYNEQFF. In nucleotides, the CDR3 is TGTGCCAGCAGCGTAGGCGGACAGAGCTCCTACAATGAGCAGTTCTTC.

The V and J genes are TRBV10-3 and TRBJ1-1, with a possible D match to TRBD1 (5 bases). This CDR3 spans 14 amino acids. V lost 6 bases and J 0 bases, leaving 11 bases between the germline ends. Looked up from germline, CDR1 is ENHRY and CDR2 is SYGVKD. The CDR3 DNA is TGTGCCATCAGGGCGGGGGGACTGAACACTGAAGCTTTCTTT. Translated: CAIRAGGLNTEAFF.

J is TRBJ2-7 and V is TRBV7-2, with a possible D match to TRBD1 (6 bases). V lost 5 bases and J lost 6, with 17 bases in between. Germline values: CDR1 SGHTA, CDR2 FQGNSA. The CDR3 spans 14 residues. CDR3 coding DNA: TGTGCCAGCAGCGAGCAGTCACAGGGCGGCGAGCAGTACTTC. It codes for CASSEQSQGGEQYF. The full variable domain, in which reference TRBV7-2 and TRBJ2-7 provide the parts outside the CDR3, is GAGVSQSPSNKVTEKGKDVELRCDPISGHTALYWYRQSLGQGLEFLIYFQGNSAPDKSGLPSDRFSAERTGGSVSTLTIQRTQQEDSAVYLCASSEQSQGGEQYFGPGTRLTVT.

The chain combines TRBV6-1 with TRBJ2-7, with D uncertain. V dropped 2 bases and J dropped 3 bases, with 8 bases sitting between them. CDR1 and CDR2 (germline): MNHNS, SASEGT. This CDR3 contains 13 residues. The CDR3 region has the DNA TGTGCCAGCAGTGAAAACAGCCGCTACGAGCAGTACTTC. Protein sequence: CASSENSRYEQYF.